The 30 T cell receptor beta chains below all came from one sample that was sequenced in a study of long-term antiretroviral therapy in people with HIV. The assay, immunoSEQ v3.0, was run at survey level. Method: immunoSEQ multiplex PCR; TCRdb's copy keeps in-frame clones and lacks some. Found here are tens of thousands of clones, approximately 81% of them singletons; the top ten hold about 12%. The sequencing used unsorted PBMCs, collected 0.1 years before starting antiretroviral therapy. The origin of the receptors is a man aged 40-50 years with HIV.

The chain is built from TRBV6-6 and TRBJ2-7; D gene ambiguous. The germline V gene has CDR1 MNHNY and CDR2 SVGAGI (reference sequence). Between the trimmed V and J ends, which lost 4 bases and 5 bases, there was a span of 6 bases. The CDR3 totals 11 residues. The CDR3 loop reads CASSFLDEQYF. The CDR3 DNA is TGTGCCAGCAGTTTCCTAGACGAGCAGTACTTC.

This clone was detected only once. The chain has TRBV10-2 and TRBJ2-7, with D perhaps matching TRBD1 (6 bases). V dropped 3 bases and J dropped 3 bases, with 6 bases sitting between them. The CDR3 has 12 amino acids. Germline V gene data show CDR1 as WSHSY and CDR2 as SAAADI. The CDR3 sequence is CASSDRGYEQYF. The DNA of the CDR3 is TGCGCCAGCAGTGACAGGGGCTACGAGCAGTACTTC.

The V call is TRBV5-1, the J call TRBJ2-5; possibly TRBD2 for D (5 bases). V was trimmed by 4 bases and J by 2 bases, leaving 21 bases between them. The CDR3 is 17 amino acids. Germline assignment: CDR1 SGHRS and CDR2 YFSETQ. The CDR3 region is CASSGSPSGLRQETQYF. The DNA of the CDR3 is TGCGCCAGCAGCGGATCCCCAAGCGGACTTCGGCAAGAGACCCAGTACTTC.

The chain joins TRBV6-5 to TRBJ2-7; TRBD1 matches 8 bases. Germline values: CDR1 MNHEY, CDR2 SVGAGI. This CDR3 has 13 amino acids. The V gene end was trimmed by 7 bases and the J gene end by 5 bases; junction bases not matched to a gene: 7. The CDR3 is CASTDRGVNEQYF. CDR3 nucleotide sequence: TGTGCCAGCACTGACAGGGGTGTCAACGAGCAGTACTTC.

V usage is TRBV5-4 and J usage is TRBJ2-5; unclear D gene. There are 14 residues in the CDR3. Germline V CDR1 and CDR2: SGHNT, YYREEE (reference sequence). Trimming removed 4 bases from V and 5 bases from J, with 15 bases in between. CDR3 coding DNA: TGTGCCAGCAGCACGGACGGTAGAACGGAGACCCAGTACTTC. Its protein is CASSTDGRTETQYF.

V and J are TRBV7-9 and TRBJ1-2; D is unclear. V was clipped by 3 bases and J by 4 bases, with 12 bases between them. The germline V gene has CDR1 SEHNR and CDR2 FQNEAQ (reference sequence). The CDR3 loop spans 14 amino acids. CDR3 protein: CASSLGAEIYGYTF. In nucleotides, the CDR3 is TGTGCCAGCAGCTTGGGCGCGGAGATCTATGGCTACACCTTC.

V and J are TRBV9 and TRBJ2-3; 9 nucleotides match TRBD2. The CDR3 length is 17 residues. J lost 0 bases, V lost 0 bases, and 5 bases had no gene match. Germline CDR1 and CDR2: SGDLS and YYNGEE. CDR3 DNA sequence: TGTGCCAGCAGCGTAGGTCCTAGCGGGGCTAGCACAGATACGCAGTATTTT. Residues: CASSVGPSGASTDTQYF.

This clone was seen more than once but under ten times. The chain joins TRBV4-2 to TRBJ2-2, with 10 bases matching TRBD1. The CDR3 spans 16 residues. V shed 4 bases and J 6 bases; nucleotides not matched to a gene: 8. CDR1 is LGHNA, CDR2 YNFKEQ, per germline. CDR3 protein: CASSRAGTGEPGELFF. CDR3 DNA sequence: TGTGCCAGCAGCCGAGCCGGGACAGGGGAACCCGGGGAGCTGTTTTTT.

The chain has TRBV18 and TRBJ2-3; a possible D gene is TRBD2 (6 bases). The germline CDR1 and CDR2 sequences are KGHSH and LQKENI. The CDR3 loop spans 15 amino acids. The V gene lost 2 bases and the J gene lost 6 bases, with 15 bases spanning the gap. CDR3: CASSPIGHRGDTQYF. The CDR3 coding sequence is TGTGCCAGCTCACCAATTGGACACCGGGGGGATACGCAGTATTTT.

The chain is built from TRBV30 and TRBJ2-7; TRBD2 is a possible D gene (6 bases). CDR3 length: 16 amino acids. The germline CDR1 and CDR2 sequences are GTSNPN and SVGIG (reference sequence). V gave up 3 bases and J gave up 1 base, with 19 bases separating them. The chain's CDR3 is CAWSVPAGGRSYEQYF. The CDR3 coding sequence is TGTGCCTGGAGCGTACCCGCCGGGGGTAGGTCCTACGAGCAGTACTTC.

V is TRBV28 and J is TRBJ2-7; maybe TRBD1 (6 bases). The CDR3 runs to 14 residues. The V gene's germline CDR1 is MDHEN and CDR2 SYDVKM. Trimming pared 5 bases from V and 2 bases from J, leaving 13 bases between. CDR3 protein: CASSPGTYTYEQYF. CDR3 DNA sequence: TGTGCCAGCAGTCCCGGGACATACACCTACGAGCAGTACTTC.

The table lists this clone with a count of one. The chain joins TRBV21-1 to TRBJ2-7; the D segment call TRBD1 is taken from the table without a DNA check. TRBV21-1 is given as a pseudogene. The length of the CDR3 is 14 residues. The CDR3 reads CASSTTGTGYEQYF. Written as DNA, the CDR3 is TGTGCCAGCAGCACCACGGGAACAGGGTACGAGCAGTACTTC.

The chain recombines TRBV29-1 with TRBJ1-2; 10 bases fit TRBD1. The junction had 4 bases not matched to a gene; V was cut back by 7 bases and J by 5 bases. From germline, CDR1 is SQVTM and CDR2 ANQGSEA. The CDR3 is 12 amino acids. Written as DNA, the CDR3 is TGCAGCGGGGACAGGGGACAGTATGGCTACACCTTC. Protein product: CSGDRGQYGYTF.

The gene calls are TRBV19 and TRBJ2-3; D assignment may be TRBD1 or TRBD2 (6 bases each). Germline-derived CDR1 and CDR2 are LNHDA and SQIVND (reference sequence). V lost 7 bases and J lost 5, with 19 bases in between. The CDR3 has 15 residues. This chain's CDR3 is CASTPKARGQDTQYF. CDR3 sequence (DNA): TGTGCCAGTACCCCCAAGGCCCGGGGGCAAGATACGCAGTATTTT.

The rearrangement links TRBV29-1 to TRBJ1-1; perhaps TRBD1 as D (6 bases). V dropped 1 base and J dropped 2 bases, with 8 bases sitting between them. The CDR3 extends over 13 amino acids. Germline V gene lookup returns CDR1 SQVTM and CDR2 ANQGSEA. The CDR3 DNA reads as TGCAGCGTTGAAGTAGGGGGAAACACTGAAGCTTTCTTT. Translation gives CSVEVGGNTEAFF.

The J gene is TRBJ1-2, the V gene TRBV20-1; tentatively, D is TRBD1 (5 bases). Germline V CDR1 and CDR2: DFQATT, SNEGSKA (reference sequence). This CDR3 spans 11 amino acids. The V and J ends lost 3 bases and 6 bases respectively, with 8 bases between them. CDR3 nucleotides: TGCAGTGCTAGTGGGGGGAATGGCTACACCTTC. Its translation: CSASGGNGYTF.

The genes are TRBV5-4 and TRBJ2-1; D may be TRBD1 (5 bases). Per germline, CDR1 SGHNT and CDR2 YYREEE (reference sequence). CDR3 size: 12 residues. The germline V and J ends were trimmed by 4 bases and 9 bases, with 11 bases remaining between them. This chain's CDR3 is CASSLQGIEQFF. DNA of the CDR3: TGTGCCAGCAGCCTCCAGGGTATTGAGCAGTTCTTC. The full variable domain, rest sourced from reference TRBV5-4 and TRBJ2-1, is ETGVTQSPTHLIKTRGQQVTLRCSSQSGHNTVSWYQQALGQGPQFIFQYYREEENGRGNFPPRFSGLQFPNYSSELNVNALELDDSALYLCASSLQGIEQFFGPGTRLTVL.

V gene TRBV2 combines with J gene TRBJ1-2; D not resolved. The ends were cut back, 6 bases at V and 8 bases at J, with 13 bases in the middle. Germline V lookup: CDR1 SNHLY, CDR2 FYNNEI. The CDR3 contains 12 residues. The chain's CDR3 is CASSATDAGYTF. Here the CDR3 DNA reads TGTGCCAGCAGCGCGACGGATGCCGGCTACACCTTC.

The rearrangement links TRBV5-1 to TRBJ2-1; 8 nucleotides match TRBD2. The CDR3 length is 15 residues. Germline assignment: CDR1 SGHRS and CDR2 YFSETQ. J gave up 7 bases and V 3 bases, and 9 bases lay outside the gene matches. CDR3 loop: CASSSGLGGGNEQFF. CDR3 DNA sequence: TGCGCCAGCAGCTCGGGACTAGGGGGTGGTAATGAGCAGTTCTTC.

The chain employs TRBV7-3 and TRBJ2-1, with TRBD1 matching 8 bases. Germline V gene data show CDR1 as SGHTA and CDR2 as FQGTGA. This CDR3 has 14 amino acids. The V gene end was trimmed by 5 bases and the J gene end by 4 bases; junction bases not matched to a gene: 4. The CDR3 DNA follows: TGTGCCAGCAGCCTGGGGACAGGATACAATGAGCAGTTCTTC. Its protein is CASSLGTGYNEQFF.

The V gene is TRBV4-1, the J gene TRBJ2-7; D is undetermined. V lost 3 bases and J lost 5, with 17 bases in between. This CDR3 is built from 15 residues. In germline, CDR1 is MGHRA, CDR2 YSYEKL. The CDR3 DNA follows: TGCGCCAGCAGCCATTATTCCGGTCCCCAAGACGAGCAGTACTTC. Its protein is CASSHYSGPQDEQYF.

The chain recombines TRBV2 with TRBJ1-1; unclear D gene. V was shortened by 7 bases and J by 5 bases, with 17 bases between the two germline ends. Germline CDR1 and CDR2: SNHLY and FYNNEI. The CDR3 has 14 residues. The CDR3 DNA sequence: TGTGCCAGCAAAAAGGAAAATGAAAGAACTGAAGCTTTCTTT. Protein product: CASKKENERTEAFF.

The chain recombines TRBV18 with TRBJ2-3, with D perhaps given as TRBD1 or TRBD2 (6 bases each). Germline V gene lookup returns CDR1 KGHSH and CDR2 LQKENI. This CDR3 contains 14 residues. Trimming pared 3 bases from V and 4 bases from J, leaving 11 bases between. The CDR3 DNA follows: TGTGCCAGCTCACCGTCGGGGGCCTCAGATACGCAGTATTTT. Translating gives CASSPSGASDTQYF.

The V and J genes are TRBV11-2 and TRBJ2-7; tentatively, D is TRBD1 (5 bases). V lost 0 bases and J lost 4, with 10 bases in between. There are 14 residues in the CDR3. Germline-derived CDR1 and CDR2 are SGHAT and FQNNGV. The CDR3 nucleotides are TGTGCCAGCAGCTTAGATGCGACAGCTTACGAGCAGTACTTC. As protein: CASSLDATAYEQYF.

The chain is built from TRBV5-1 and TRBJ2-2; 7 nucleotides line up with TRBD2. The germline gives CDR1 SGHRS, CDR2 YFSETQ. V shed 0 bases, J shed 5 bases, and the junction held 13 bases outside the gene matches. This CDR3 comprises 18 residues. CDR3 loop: CASSLAGLRAGATGELFF. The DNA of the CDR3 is TGCGCCAGCAGCTTGGCCGGTCTCAGGGCGGGAGCAACCGGGGAGCTGTTTTTT.

CDR3 protein: CASSRTSNYGYTF. The CDR3 region has the DNA TGTGCCAGCAGTAGGACGTCTAACTATGGCTACACCTTC. The chain recombines TRBV2 with TRBJ1-2; no clear D gene. The CDR3 contains 13 residues. Germline CDR1 SNHLY, CDR2 FYNNEI. Trimming left V 5 bases short and J 0 bases short, with 7 bases between.

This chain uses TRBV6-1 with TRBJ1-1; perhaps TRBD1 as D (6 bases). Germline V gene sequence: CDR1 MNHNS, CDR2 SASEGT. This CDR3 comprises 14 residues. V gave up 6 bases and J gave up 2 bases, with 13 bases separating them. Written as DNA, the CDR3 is TGTGCCAGCAGACCCAGGGGAATAAACACTGAAGCTTTCTTT. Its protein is CASRPRGINTEAFF.

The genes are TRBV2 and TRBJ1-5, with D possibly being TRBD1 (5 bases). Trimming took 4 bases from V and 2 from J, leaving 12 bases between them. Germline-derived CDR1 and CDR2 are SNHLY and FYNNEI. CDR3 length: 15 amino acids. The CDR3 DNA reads TGTGCCAGCAGTGTGCAGGGAGGAGGCAATCAGCCCCAGCATTTT. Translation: CASSVQGGGNQPQHF.

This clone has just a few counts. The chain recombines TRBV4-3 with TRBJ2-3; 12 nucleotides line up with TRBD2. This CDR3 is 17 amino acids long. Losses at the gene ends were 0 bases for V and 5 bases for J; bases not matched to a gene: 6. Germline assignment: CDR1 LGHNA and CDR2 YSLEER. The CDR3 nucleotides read TGCGCCAGCAGCCAAGACATCCCGGGACTAGCGGGAGATACGCAGTATTTT. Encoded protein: CASSQDIPGLAGDTQYF.

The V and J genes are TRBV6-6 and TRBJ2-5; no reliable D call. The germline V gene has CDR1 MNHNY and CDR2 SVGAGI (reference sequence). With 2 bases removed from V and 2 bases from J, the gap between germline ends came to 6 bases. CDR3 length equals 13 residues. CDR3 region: CASSYRPQETQYF. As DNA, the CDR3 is TGTGCCAGCAGTTACAGGCCGCAAGAGACCCAGTACTTC.